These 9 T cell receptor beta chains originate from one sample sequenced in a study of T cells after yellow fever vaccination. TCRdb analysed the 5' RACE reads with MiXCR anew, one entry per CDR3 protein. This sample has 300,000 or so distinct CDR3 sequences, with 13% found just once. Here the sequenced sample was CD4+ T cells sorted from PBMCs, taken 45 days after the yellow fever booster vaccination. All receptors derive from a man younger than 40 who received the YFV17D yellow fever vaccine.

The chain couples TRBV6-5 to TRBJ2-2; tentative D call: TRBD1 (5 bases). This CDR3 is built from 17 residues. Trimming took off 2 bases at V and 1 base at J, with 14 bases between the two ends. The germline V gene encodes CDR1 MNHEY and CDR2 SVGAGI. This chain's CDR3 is CASSYTFNRMNTGELFF. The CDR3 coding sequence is TGTGCCAGCAGTTACACGTTTAACAGGATGAACACCGGGGAGCTGTTTTTT.

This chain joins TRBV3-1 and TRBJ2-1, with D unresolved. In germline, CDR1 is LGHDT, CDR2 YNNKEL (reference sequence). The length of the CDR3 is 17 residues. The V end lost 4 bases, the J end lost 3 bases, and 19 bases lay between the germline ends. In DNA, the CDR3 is TGTGCCAGCAGCCGATGGCCCCTCGAGGTCGACTACAATGAGCAGTTCTTC. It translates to CASSRWPLEVDYNEQFF.

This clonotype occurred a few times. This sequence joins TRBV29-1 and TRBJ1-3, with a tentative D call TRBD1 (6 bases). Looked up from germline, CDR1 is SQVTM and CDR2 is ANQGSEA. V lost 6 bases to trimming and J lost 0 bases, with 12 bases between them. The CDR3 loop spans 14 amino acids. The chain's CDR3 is CSVGLDSSGNTIYF. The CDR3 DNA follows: TGCAGCGTCGGCCTGGACAGCTCTGGAAACACCATATATTTT.

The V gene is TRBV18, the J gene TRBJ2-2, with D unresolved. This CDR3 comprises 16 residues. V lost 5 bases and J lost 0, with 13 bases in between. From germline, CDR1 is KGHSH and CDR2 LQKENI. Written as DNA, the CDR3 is TGTGCCAGCTCAACAAGTCGGCAGGCGAACACCGGGGAGCTGTTTTTT. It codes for CASSTSRQANTGELFF.

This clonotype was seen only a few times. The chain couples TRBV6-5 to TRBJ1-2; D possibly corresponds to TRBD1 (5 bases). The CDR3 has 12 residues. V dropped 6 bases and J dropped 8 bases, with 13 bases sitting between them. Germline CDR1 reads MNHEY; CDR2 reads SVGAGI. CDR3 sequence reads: CASSQAGFGYTF. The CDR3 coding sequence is TGTGCCAGCAGCCAGGCAGGGTTCGGCTACACCTTC.

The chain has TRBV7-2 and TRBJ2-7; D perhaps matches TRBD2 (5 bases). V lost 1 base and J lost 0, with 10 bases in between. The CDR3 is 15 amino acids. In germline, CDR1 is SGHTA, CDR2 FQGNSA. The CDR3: CASSLGLRDSYEQYF. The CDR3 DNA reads TGTGCCAGCAGCTTAGGCCTGAGGGACTCCTACGAGCAGTACTTC.

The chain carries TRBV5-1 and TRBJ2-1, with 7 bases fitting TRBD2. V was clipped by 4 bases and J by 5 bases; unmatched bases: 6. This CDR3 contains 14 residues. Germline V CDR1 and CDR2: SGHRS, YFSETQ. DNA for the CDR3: TGCGCCAGCAGCACGGGAGGCCTTAACAATGAGCAGTTCTTC. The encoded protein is CASSTGGLNNEQFF. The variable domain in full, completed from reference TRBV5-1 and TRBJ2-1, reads KAGVTQTPRYLIKTRGQQVTLSCSPISGHRSVSWYQQTPGQGLQFLFEYFSETQRNKGNFPGRFSGRQFSNSRSEMNVSTLELGDSALYLCASSTGGLNNEQFFGPGTRLTVL.

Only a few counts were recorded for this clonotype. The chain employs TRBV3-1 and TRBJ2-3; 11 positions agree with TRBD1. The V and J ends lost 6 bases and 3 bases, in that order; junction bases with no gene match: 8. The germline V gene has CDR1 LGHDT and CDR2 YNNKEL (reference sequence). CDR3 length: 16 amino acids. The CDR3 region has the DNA TGTGCCAGCAGTTCTCCCGGGACAGGGGGTACAGATACGCAGTATTTT. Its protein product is CASSSPGTGGTDTQYF.

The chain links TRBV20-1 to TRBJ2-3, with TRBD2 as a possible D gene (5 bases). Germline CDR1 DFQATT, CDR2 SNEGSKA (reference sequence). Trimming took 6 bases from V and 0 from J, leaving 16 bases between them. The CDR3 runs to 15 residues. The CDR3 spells CSARIASTSTDTQYF. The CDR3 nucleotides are TGCAGTGCGAGGATAGCGAGCACTAGCACAGATACGCAGTATTTT.